The 10 T cell receptor beta chains given below trace back to one sample, sequenced in a study of regulatory T cells in long-lasting Graves disease. TCR beta libraries were built with iRepertoire HTBI primers and Arm-PCR of CDR3 regions. TCRdb ran MiXCR on the multiplex PCR reads and lists one entry per CDR3 protein. The sample includes 500,000 to 800,000 distinct CDR3 sequences, roughly 30% seen only once; the top ten take about two fifths. Time point denoted: persistent/refractory GD, antithyroid drugs over 5 years with positive TRAb. The TCR library used RNA extracted from PBMCs. The sequencing used peripheral blood mononuclear cells (PBMCs), collected when the disease was refractory, from a patient treated with antithyroid drugs. The receptors originated from a female donor with Graves disease.

The V and J genes are TRBV5-1 and TRBJ2-6; D is uncertain. The CDR3 loop spans 16 amino acids. V was cut by 0 bases and J by 0 bases, with 7 bases left in between. CDR1 and CDR2 from the germline V gene are SGHRS and YFSETQ. The CDR3 here is CASSLVVLSGANVLTF. The DNA for the CDR3 is TGCGCCAGCAGCTTGGTGGTGCTCTCTGGGGCCAACGTCCTGACTTTC.

The chain is built from TRBV6-1 and TRBJ1-2; no clear D gene. The CDR3 totals 15 residues. The germline V gene has CDR1 MNHNS and CDR2 SASEGT. With 7 bases removed from V and 0 bases from J, the gap between germline ends came to 15 bases. The chain's CDR3 is CASIPAGTPNYGYTF. CDR3 sequence (DNA): TGTGCCAGCATCCCCGCCGGTACGCCTAACTATGGCTACACCTTC.

The CDR3 sequence: CASSYERTGYGYTF. CDR3 nucleotides: TGTGCCAGCAGTTATGAGAGGACAGGGTATGGCTACACCTTC. V usage is TRBV6-2 or TRBV6-3 and J usage is TRBJ1-2, with 8 bases aligning to TRBD1. The junction had 5 bases not matched to a gene; V was cut back by 3 bases and J by 5 bases. Germline values: CDR1 MNHEY, CDR2 SVGEGT. The CDR3 extends over 14 amino acids.

This rearrangement joins TRBV25-1 to TRBJ2-7; tentative D call: TRBD2 (6 bases). With 4 bases removed from V and 2 bases from J, the gap between germline ends came to 15 bases. The CDR3 sequence is 15 residues long. From germline, CDR1 is MGHDK and CDR2 SYGVNS. Written as DNA, the CDR3 is TGTGCCAGCAGTGCTTCCGGGACTGCAGCCTACGAGCAGTACTTC. Its protein product is CASSASGTAAYEQYF.

In its sample, this clonotype was seen once. This chain links TRBV20-1 with TRBJ2-5; TRBD1 might be the D (6 bases). The CDR3 sequence is 14 residues long. CDR1 and CDR2 (germline): DFQATT, SNEGSKA (reference sequence). V lost 5 bases and J 0 bases, leaving 13 bases between the germline ends. This CDR3 reads CSASTRDNQETQYF. CDR3 in DNA: TGCAGTGCTTCCACCCGGGACAACCAAGAGACCCAGTACTTC.

This clonotype was seen a few times. The rearrangement uses TRBV20-1 and TRBJ2-5; D not certain. The CDR3 extends over 15 amino acids. Between the trimmed V and J ends, which lost 0 bases and 5 bases, there was a span of 16 bases. CDR1 is DFQATT, CDR2 SNEGSKA, per germline (reference sequence). The CDR3 spells CSARDGNSGSETQYF. The CDR3 DNA reads TGCAGTGCTAGAGATGGAAACAGTGGTTCGGAGACCCAGTACTTC.

This clonotype was seen repeatedly, ten times or more. The chain joins TRBV20-1 to TRBJ1-4; no clear D gene. CDR3 size: 14 residues. V dropped 0 bases and J dropped 7 bases, with 12 bases sitting between them. Germline V CDR1 and CDR2: DFQATT, SNEGSKA (reference sequence). CDR3 in amino acids: CSARDTRFGEKLFF. In nucleotides, the CDR3 is TGCAGTGCTAGAGATACGCGGTTCGGTGAAAAACTGTTTTTT.

The genes are TRBV29-1 and TRBJ1-5; D is possibly TRBD1 (5 bases). The V gene's germline CDR1 is SQVTM and CDR2 ANQGSEA. V was cut by 6 bases and J by 7 bases, with 19 bases left in between. The CDR3 is 14 residues long. The CDR3 bases are TGCAGCGTCGCTGACAGCCCTTCTGGGCAGCCCCAGCATTTT. As protein: CSVADSPSGQPQHF.

This sequence joins TRBV12-3 or TRBV12-4 and TRBJ1-2; tentative D call: TRBD1 (6 bases). Deletions cut 3 bases from V and 1 base from J, with 12 bases between. The length of the CDR3 is 15 residues. CDR3 residues: CASSFGGPSNYGYTF. CDR3 bases: TGTGCCAGCAGTTTCGGGGGCCCTAGTAACTATGGCTACACCTTC.

This clonotype was recorded a few times. This sequence joins TRBV6-1 and TRBJ1-2; perhaps TRBD1 as D (6 bases). Germline lookup yields CDR1 MNHNS and CDR2 SASEGT. V was trimmed by 1 base and J by 8 bases, leaving 14 bases between them. The CDR3 totals 14 residues. CDR3 loop: CASSEVTGTSGYTF. The CDR3 region has the DNA TGTGCCAGCAGTGAAGTCACAGGGACTTCGGGCTACACCTTC.